The 20 T cell receptor beta chains in this list originate from one sample, sequenced in a study of T cell changes during pregnancy in multiple sclerosis. Clones were sequenced by immunoSEQ multiplex PCR, and TCRdb holds only the in-frame ones, with some missing. The sample includes about 36,000 clones, around nine tenths of them seen just once. The sample in question was CD4+ T cells from peripheral blood mononuclear cells, obtained in the first trimester of pregnancy. These receptors were collected from a female donor with multiple sclerosis, enrolled in a pregnancy study.

The CDR3 loop reads CASSLAGLAGVDGELFF. The DNA of the CDR3 is TGCGCCAGCAGCTTGGCCGGGCTAGCGGGAGTTGACGGGGAGCTGTTTTTT. The chain recombines TRBV5-1 with TRBJ2-2; 10 nucleotides line up with TRBD2. CDR1 is SGHRS, CDR2 YFSETQ, per germline. Trimming cost V 0 bases and J 7 bases; bases outside gene matches: 9. This CDR3 has 17 residues. The entire variable domain, with the rest obtained from reference TRBV5-1 and TRBJ2-2, is as follows: KAGVTQTPRYLIKTRGQQVTLSCSPISGHRSVSWYQQTPGQGLQFLFEYFSETQRNKGNFPGRFSGRQFSNSRSEMNVSTLELGDSALYLCASSLAGLAGVDGELFFGEGSRLTVL.

This clone was seen only once. The V gene is TRBV7-3, the J gene TRBJ2-2; a weak D match, TRBD1 (6 bases). Germline lookup yields CDR1 SGHTA and CDR2 FQGTGA. CDR3 length: 15 residues. V lost 1 base and J 5 bases, leaving 11 bases between the germline ends. CDR3 DNA: TGTGCCAGCAGCTTAATGGGCAGGGGAACCGGGGAGCTGTTTTTT. Translating gives CASSLMGRGTGELFF.

This rearrangement joins TRBV6-1 to TRBJ1-2, with D perhaps matching TRBD1 (6 bases). Germline CDR1 reads MNHNS; CDR2 reads SASEGT. CDR3 size: 14 residues. V dropped 6 bases and J dropped 2 bases, with 13 bases sitting between them. The CDR3 DNA reads as TGTGCCAGCAGACCAATAGACAGGAACTATGGCTACACCTTC. It encodes CASRPIDRNYGYTF.

The sample holds one count of this clone. The chain links TRBV5-1 to TRBJ2-7; TRBD1 matches 9 bases. The V segment lost 3 bases and the J segment 6 bases; nucleotides outside the gene matches: 4. The CDR3 spans 13 residues. Germline lookup yields CDR1 SGHRS and CDR2 YFSETQ. The CDR3 is CASSSGTGIEQYF. CDR3 nucleotide sequence: TGCGCCAGCAGCTCCGGGACAGGGATCGAGCAGTACTTC.

V and J are TRBV5-4 and TRBJ2-3; unclear D gene. Looked up from germline, CDR1 is SGHNT and CDR2 is YYREEE (reference sequence). The CDR3 sequence is 12 residues long. With 1 base removed from V and 5 bases from J, the gap between germline ends came to 5 bases. This CDR3 reads CASSLPGDTQYF. In DNA, the CDR3 is TGTGCCAGCAGCTTGCCGGGAGATACGCAGTATTTT.

The gene calls are TRBV30 and TRBJ2-1; D possibly corresponds to TRBD2 (6 bases). The V gene's germline CDR1 is GTSNPN and CDR2 SVGIG (reference sequence). The CDR3 is 13 residues long. Trimming cost V 4 bases and J 2 bases, with 9 bases left between them. CDR3 sequence: CAWTGRTYNEQFF. DNA of the CDR3: TGTGCCTGGACAGGGAGGACCTACAATGAGCAGTTCTTC.

The chain employs TRBV15 and TRBJ2-1; D ambiguous. The CDR3 runs 14 residues. The V gene lost 0 bases and the J gene lost 6 bases, with 9 bases spanning the gap. The germline gives CDR1 LNHNV, CDR2 YYDKDF (reference sequence). CDR3 region: CATSRDRSFNEQFF. The CDR3 DNA reads TGTGCCACCAGCAGAGATCGGAGTTTCAATGAGCAGTTCTTC.

This chain joins TRBV11-2 and TRBJ1-4, with 9 nucleotides matching TRBD1. The J segment lost 2 bases and the V segment lost 5 bases, leaving 9 bases of the junction unmatched. Germline lookup yields CDR1 SGHAT and CDR2 FQNNGV. The CDR3 totals 17 residues. CDR3 nucleotide sequence: TGTGCCAGCAGCCGCGCCGGGACAGGGAGGACTAATGAAAAACTGTTTTTT. Residues: CASSRAGTGRTNEKLFF.

The J gene is TRBJ1-2, the V gene TRBV29-1, with TRBD1 identical over 9 bases. V trimming: 7 bases; J trimming: 4 bases; junction bases outside the gene matches: 13. CDR3 length: 15 amino acids. Germline assignment: CDR1 SQVTM and CDR2 ANQGSEA. Here the CDR3 reads CSAPSRTGAPYGYTF. The DNA of the CDR3 is TGCAGCGCCCCCTCCAGGACAGGGGCTCCCTATGGCTACACCTTC.

The chain combines TRBV6-5 with TRBJ1-3, with D perhaps TRBD1 (6 bases). CDR3 size: 14 residues. Germline V gene lookup returns CDR1 MNHEY and CDR2 SVGAGI. The V gene lost 6 bases and the J gene lost 1 base, with 10 bases spanning the gap. The CDR3 DNA reads TGTGCCAGCAGCCCTACAGGGTCTGGAAACACCATATATTTT. Amino acid sequence: CASSPTGSGNTIYF.

The rearrangement uses TRBV5-1 and TRBJ2-3, with TRBD2 identical over 8 bases. Germline CDR1 and CDR2: SGHRS and YFSETQ. Losses at the gene ends were 1 base for V and 3 bases for J; bases not matched to a gene: 4. The CDR3 sequence is 15 residues long. The CDR3 spells CASSLLGLATDTQYF. The CDR3 nucleotides are TGCGCCAGCAGCTTGCTTGGACTAGCAACAGATACGCAGTATTTT. The variable domain in full, completed from reference TRBV5-1 and TRBJ2-3, reads KAGVTQTPRYLIKTRGQQVTLSCSPISGHRSVSWYQQTPGQGLQFLFEYFSETQRNKGNFPGRFSGRQFSNSRSEMNVSTLELGDSALYLCASSLLGLATDTQYFGPGTRLTVL.

V usage is TRBV7-8 and J usage is TRBJ1-4; D ambiguous. The CDR3 loop spans 18 amino acids. Per the germline V gene, CDR1 is SGHVS and CDR2 is FQNEAQ. Trimming removed 2 bases at V and 7 bases at J, with 23 bases between. For the CDR3, the DNA is TGTGCCAGCAGCTTACTCAGGCCTTTGAGGGAAAGAAGTGAAAAACTGTTTTTT. Translated: CASSLLRPLRERSEKLFF.

This sequence joins TRBV30 and TRBJ1-2; 10 bases are a match to TRBD1. Trimming at V came to 4 bases and at J to 8 bases, leaving 16 bases not matched to a gene. CDR1 GTSNPN and CDR2 SVGIG come from the germline V gene (reference sequence). CDR3 length: 16 residues. CDR3 DNA: TGTGCCTGGAACAGGTACCGGGACAGGGGTTCCTACGGCTACACCTTC. Translation: CAWNRYRDRGSYGYTF.

The rearrangement links TRBV5-1 to TRBJ2-7, with 7 bases that match TRBD1. Losses at the gene ends were 2 bases for V and 2 bases for J; bases not matched to a gene: 7. The CDR3 contains 15 residues. Germline values: CDR1 SGHRS, CDR2 YFSETQ. DNA for the CDR3: TGCGCCAGCAGCTTCACCCCGGGGACAGCCTACGAGCAGTACTTC. It encodes CASSFTPGTAYEQYF.

This chain uses TRBV28 with TRBJ1-6; 7 nucleotides match TRBD1. V lost 6 bases to trimming and J lost 9 bases; unmatched junction nucleotides: 14. CDR1 MDHEN and CDR2 SYDVKM come from the germline V gene. The CDR3 has 16 residues. CDR3 region: CASSHHTGDRSSPLHF. CDR3 coding DNA: TGTGCCAGCAGCCACCACACAGGGGACCGGAGTTCACCCCTCCACTTT.

CDR3 bases: TGCAGTGCTACTCCTCAGCGGGGCTACACCTTC. The encoded protein is CSATPQRGYTF. V usage is TRBV20-1 and J usage is TRBJ1-2; no clear D. The germline CDR1 and CDR2 sequences are DFQATT and SNEGSKA (reference sequence). V dropped 4 bases and J dropped 8 bases, with 11 bases sitting between them. The CDR3 runs to 11 residues.

This sequence joins TRBV18 and TRBJ1-5; D is ambiguous. In germline, CDR1 is KGHSH, CDR2 LQKENI. The CDR3 length is 18 residues. V was clipped by 3 bases and J by 5 bases, with 23 bases between them. The DNA of the CDR3 is TGTGCCAGCTCACCGCGCCCGGCTACCTCCGAGGGCCATCAGCCCCAGCATTTT. Translated: CASSPRPATSEGHQPQHF. The complete variable domain, with remaining parts taken from reference TRBV18 and TRBJ1-5, reads NAGVMQNPRHLVRRRGQEARLRCSPMKGHSHVYWYRQLPEEGLKFMVYLQKENIIDESGMPKERFSAEFPKEGPSILRIQQVVRGDSAAYFCASSPRPATSEGHQPQHFGDGTRLSIL.

The chain carries TRBV5-1 and TRBJ2-1; D is possibly TRBD2 (6 bases). Trimming shortened V by 0 bases and J by 4 bases, and 11 bases separated the two germline ends. CDR3 length equals 15 residues. CDR1 is SGHRS, CDR2 YFSETQ, per germline. The CDR3 DNA is TGCGCCAGCAGCTTGGGTTCTAGCGAGTACAATGAGCAGTTCTTC. Protein product: CASSLGSSEYNEQFF.

This clone came up once. This chain uses TRBV6-5 with TRBJ1-2; perhaps TRBD1 as D (6 bases). Trimming left V 6 bases short and J 8 bases short, with 16 bases between. Per germline, CDR1 MNHEY and CDR2 SVGAGI. The length of the CDR3 is 13 residues. Here the CDR3 reads CASRDSPRSGYTF. CDR3 bases: TGTGCCAGCAGGGACAGTCCTCGTTCGGGCTACACCTTC.

The chain combines TRBV6-6 with TRBJ2-1; D ambiguous. The CDR3 spans 12 residues. CDR1 is MNHNY, CDR2 SVGAGI, per germline (reference sequence). V gave up 6 bases and J gave up 12 bases, with 15 bases separating them. Here the CDR3 DNA reads TGTGCCAGCAGCCACATTCAAAGTGGGCAGTTCTTC. This translates into CASSHIQSGQFF.